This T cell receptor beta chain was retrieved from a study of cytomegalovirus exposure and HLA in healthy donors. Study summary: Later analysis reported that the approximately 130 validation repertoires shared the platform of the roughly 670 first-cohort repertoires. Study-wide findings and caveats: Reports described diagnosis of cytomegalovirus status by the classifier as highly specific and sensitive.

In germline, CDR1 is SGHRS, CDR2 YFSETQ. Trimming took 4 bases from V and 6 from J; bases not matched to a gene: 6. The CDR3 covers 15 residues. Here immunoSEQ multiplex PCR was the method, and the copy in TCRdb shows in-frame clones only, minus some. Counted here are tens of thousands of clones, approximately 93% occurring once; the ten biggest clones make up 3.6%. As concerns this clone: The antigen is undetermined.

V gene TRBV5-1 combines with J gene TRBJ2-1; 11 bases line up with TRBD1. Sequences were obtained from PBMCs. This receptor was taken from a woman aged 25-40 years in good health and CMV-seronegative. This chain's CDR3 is CASSPGGTGGNEQFF. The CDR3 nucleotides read TGCGCCAGCAGCCCCGGGGGGACAGGGGGCAATGAGCAGTTCTTC.